The 5 T cell receptor beta chains listed next were all sequenced from one sample in a study of T cell responses to AZD1222 COVID-19 vaccine. Method: immunoSEQ multiplex PCR; TCRdb's copy keeps in-frame clones and lacks some. Here the sample spans roughly 140,000 clones, 80% to 95% being singletons. The specimen comprised peripheral blood, sampled on day 0 of MenACWY control vaccination. Receptors originate from an adult in good health.

The chain combines TRBV5-1 with TRBJ2-6, with 9 positions matching TRBD1. The CDR3 is 16 amino acids. V lost 1 base and J lost 2; bases outside the gene matches: 1. Germline CDR1 is SGHRS and CDR2 is YFSETQ. CDR3 protein: CASSLTGGPGANVLTF. The CDR3 bases are TGCGCCAGCAGCTTGACAGGGGGCCCTGGGGCCAACGTCCTGACTTTC. Complete variable domain (other parts from reference TRBV5-1 and TRBJ2-6): KAGVTQTPRYLIKTRGQQVTLSCSPISGHRSVSWYQQTPGQGLQFLFEYFSETQRNKGNFPGRFSGRQFSNSRSEMNVSTLELGDSALYLCASSLTGGPGANVLTFGAGSRLTVL.

This clone was detected only a few times. This chain links TRBV19 with TRBJ1-6; 7 positions agree with TRBD1. V gave up 4 bases and J gave up 9 bases; unmatched junction bases: 6. This CDR3 is built from 14 residues. Germline loops: CDR1 LNHDA, CDR2 SQIVND (reference sequence). CDR3 region: CASSKGGVFSPLHF. CDR3 DNA: TGTGCCAGTAGTAAAGGGGGCGTTTTTTCACCCCTCCACTTT.

The CDR3 nucleotides are TGTGCCATCAGTGAGTCGACAGGGGCTAACTATGGCTACACCTTC. Its protein is CAISESTGANYGYTF. This chain links TRBV10-3 with TRBJ1-2; 8 bases align to TRBD1. The germline gives CDR1 ENHRY, CDR2 SYGVKD. Trimming at V came to 0 bases and at J to 0 bases, leaving 0 bases not matched to a gene. The CDR3 has 15 residues.

Written as DNA, the CDR3 is TGTGCCAGCGGCCCTGGGTTGGAAAATTACAATGAGCAGTTCTTC. Translating gives CASGPGLENYNEQFF. This rearrangement joins TRBV6-4 to TRBJ2-1; no reliable D call. Trimming cost V 8 bases and J 4 bases, with 18 bases left between them. Per germline, CDR1 MRHNA and CDR2 SNTAGT. The CDR3 is 15 residues long.

The V and J genes are TRBV7-3 and TRBJ1-1; weak D call: TRBD1 (6 bases). The CDR3 contains 13 residues. Germline CDR1 reads SGHTA; CDR2 reads FQGTGA. V lost 5 bases and J 1 base, leaving 8 bases between the germline ends. CDR3 protein: CASSQDRNTEAFF. The CDR3 DNA reads TGTGCCAGCAGCCAGGACAGGAACACTGAAGCTTTCTTT.